This T cell receptor (beta chain) is from a study of CD8 T cells in Susac syndrome. The CDR3 covers 14 residues. CDR1 and CDR2 (germline): ENHRY, SYGVKD. V was cut by 5 bases and J by 4 bases, with 13 bases left in between. With random hexamers, roughly 0.45 to 1 ug RNA was reverse transcribed. An immunoSEQ multiplex PCR amplified TCR beta CDR3 over 54 Vbeta and 13 Jbeta. TCRdb re-analysed the immunoSEQ multiplex PCR reads in MiXCR, keeping a single row per CDR3 protein. Of approximately 110,000 distinct CDR3 sequences listed, approximately 93% were seen once; the top ten hold roughly 0.33%. In blood CD8+ and CD4+ T cells, TCR beta underwent sequencing. The multiple sclerosis controls were treatment-naive patients with relapsing-remitting disease that was stable or active. Purification of the CD8+ and CD4+ T cells relied on negative isolation, and TEMRA cells underwent FACS enrichment.

The sequence was obtained from a human donor with multiple sclerosis. The sequenced material came from CD8+ T cells from PBMCs. The chain couples TRBV10-3 to TRBJ2-3; a weak D match, TRBD2 (7 bases). The CDR3 DNA reads TGTGCCATCAGTACCAGGGGAGGGCCAGATACGCAGTATTTT. It is translated as CAISTRGGPDTQYF.